The 3 T cell receptor beta chains in this list originate from one sample, sequenced in a study of PD-1 blockade in classical Hodgkin lymphoma. The protocol was immunoSEQ multiplex PCR, while the TCRdb copy is restricted to in-frame clones and leaves out a portion. Among over 25,000 clones listed, 71% were seen once. Each patient relapsed following autologous stem cell transplantation, and prior brentuximab vedotin exposure differed. This sample comprised peripheral blood mononuclear cells (PBMCs), obtained before the second cycle of nivolumab. The source of these receptors is a human donor with classical Hodgkin lymphoma.

The V and J genes are TRBV19 and TRBJ1-5; 7 nucleotides agree with TRBD1. The CDR3 has 15 amino acids. Germline V gives CDR1 LNHDA, CDR2 SQIVND (reference sequence). V lost 4 bases to trimming and J lost 3 bases; unmatched junction nucleotides: 6. CDR3 sequence (DNA): TGTGCCAGTAGTACAAAACAGGGGATCAATCAGCCCCAGCATTTT. This gives the protein CASSTKQGINQPQHF.

This chain connects TRBV25-1 to TRBJ1-1; tentatively, D is TRBD1 (6 bases). V was clipped by 4 bases and J by 0 bases, with 12 bases between them. Per the germline V gene, CDR1 is MGHDK and CDR2 is SYGVNS. CDR3 length equals 15 residues. The CDR3 loop reads CASSAKGGVNTEAFF. CDR3 in DNA: TGTGCCAGCAGTGCCAAGGGGGGGGTGAACACTGAAGCTTTCTTT.

The chain employs TRBV18 and TRBJ1-2; D may be TRBD1 (6 bases). The CDR3 spans 14 residues. Trimming took off 0 bases at V and 4 bases at J, with 9 bases between the two ends. Germline-derived CDR1 and CDR2 are KGHSH and LQKENI. The CDR3 bases are TGTGCCAGCTCACCACCGGGGGCCGGCTATGGCTACACCTTC. It codes for CASSPPGAGYGYTF.